This T cell receptor beta chain was documented in a study of blood T cells in healthy people across ages (dated by TCRdb to about 2015). As for the study more broadly: In model experiments, template switching captured roughly one uniquely barcoded TCR beta cDNA molecule for every two T cells. Using deep sequencing normalized with unique cDNA molecular identifiers, the study measured how TCR beta repertoire diversity changes with age. The donors were split into four age groups: young (average approximately 16 years), middle-aged (roughly 42), aged (over 55) and long-lived (roughly 77). To avoid experimental bias, donors of different ages were distributed randomly across sequencing lanes. For two donors (one aged 18 to 29 and one aged 80 or older), the study analyzed two additional independent replicas of 1 million unique cDNA reads from the same blood draw. The investigation overall reported the following: Donor CMV infection status was unknown, potentially confounding age-related changes in expanded clonotypes. A strong correlation was found between observed TCR beta diversity and the percentage of naive T cells measured by flow cytometry. Observed TCR beta diversity per million T cells fell roughly linearly with age, and a significant reduction was already apparent by age roughly 41. Estimates of total diversity based on one million sequenced T cells were regarded as lower bounds and as underestimates. Bulk unsorted PBMC profiling prevented conclusive comparison of naive and antigen-experienced compartments. The long-lived group showed more naive CD4+ T cells, fewer expanded clones and increased TCR diversity than the aged group, suggesting age selection.

The donors were about 40 Caucasian individuals from Russia, aged roughly 6 to 90 years, who were systemically healthy. Approximately 11 milliliters of peripheral blood were drawn from each donor into EDTA-treated Vacutainer tubes. Ficoll-Paque density-gradient centrifugation was used to isolate PBMCs, with at least 6.5 million per sample. Trizol reagent was used to extract total RNA from the PBMCs, yielding at least 6 micrograms per sample. For every donor, an aliquot of PBMCs went through flow cytometry to measure the percentages of naive CD45RAhigh/CD27high T cells. Preparation of the library involved 5' RACE. The sequencer listed for this sample is Illumina HiSeq 2500. A second PCR of 7 to 11 cycles was performed with a sample-barcoded 5' primer and a J-beta primer mix. Each TCR beta cDNA molecule received a unique molecular identifier from a template-switch 5' adaptor carrying 12 random nucleotides. Each sample yielded at least 2.5 million CDR3-containing paired-end reads. The Mint cDNA synthesis kit, primed by a TRBC-specific oligonucleotide, was used to synthesize first-strand cDNA from all RNA. After uracil-DNA glycosylase treatment, a first 18-cycle PCR used universal primers M1SS and BC2_uni_R on all cDNA. In the paper's pipeline: For normalization, 1 million high-quality reads were randomly selected from each sample, with every read carrying a distinct molecular identifier. Reads with shared molecular identifiers were discarded instead of being binned into consensus sequences. CDR3 identification, clonotype clustering and error correction used MiTCR with a Q25 quality threshold and the strictest error-elimination algorithm. A nonparametric unseen species model with Euler transformation was used to estimate lower-bound total TCR beta diversity. TCRdb took the public reads, trimmed them with fastp at Q25, ran MiXCR for clone calling and kept in-frame beta chains. Each CDR3 protein gets just one entry, which takes the most common genes and DNA from the rows behind it. These V and J calls originate from TCRdb's pipeline instead of the authors' own analysis. Recorded for this sample are over 950,000 distinct CDR3 sequences; roughly 51% of them occurred a single time. The top ten clonotypes cover roughly a fifth of the sample.

About this clonotype: No cognate antigen has been identified for it. Base quality data are lacking; no much larger clone is found one base away.

The CDR3 runs 14 residues from the cysteine to the phenylalanine. Only CDR3 DNA is held: 42 bases, read in frame from base 1. This clonotype was obtained from a woman in her sixties in good health. The V and J segments used are TRBV21-1 and TRBJ1-1; TRBD1, the D gene given by the table, was not confirmed from the DNA. TRBV21-1 is a listed pseudogene. The source material was blood. The DNA sequence is as follows: TGTGCCAGCAGCGCGACAGGGGGGAACACTGAAGCTTTCTTT. Its protein reads: CASSATGGNTEAFF.